This note documents a single TCR beta chain sequence. Its cognate antigen is unknown. Trimming removed 0 bases at V and 1 base at J, with 12 bases between. The CDR3 loop spans 16 amino acids. CDR1 and CDR2 from the germline V gene are SGHAT and FQNNGV. The PCR employed 60 Vbeta primers together with 13 Jbeta primers. TCRdb keeps only in-frame clones here, not all; method: immunoSEQ multiplex PCR. This sample yields about 140,000 clones, of which around 80% are seen a single time; over 1.5% belongs to the top ten. The sample originates from a study of cytomegalovirus exposure and HLA in healthy donors. Study-level findings and limits: Later analysis reportedly placed an Asian-associated ancestry cluster below the roughly 690-donor mean in N-insertions.

This receptor was obtained from a man aged 35 to 55 in good health and CMV-seronegative. V usage is TRBV11-2 and J usage is TRBJ2-5; no clear D gene. The sample was PBMCs. CDR3 amino acids: CASSLDAAGAQETQYF. CDR3 in DNA: TGTGCCAGCAGCTTAGATGCGGCTGGAGCCCAAGAGACCCAGTACTTC.